The clone carrying this T cell receptor beta chain has only a few counts. Its target is not known. The investigators amplified TCR beta CDR3 regions from RNA transcripts. The study used the HTBI primer set for a first-round RT-PCR of the TCR CDR3. TCRdb redid the calling of the multiplex PCR reads with MiXCR, one entry per CDR3 protein. The profile shows around 700,000 distinct CDR3 sequences, approximately 36% of them singletons. Extraction of PBMCs used about 9.2 ml of fresh peripheral blood. This entry comes from a study of T cells in Graves' hyperthyroidism and ophthalmopathy. Broader study findings: Ophthalmopathy onset followed model prediction by a median approximately 6.2 months.

CDR3 length: 15 residues. V shed 6 bases, J shed 2 bases, and the junction held 9 bases outside the gene matches. Per germline, CDR1 SQVTM and CDR2 ANQGSEA. The sequenced sample consisted of blood. The chain carries TRBV29-1 and TRBJ1-3; 8 bases fit TRBD1. The source is a woman in her 40s with Graves' hyperthyroidism. CDR3 sequence (DNA): TGCAGCGTGCGACGACTGACAGGGGCTGGAAACACCATATATTTT. Translating gives CSVRRLTGAGNTIYF.